A few counts support the clone carrying this TCR beta chain. This sample was taken from a study of blood T cell repertoires in COVID-19. TCRdb keeps only in-frame clones here, not all; method: immunoSEQ multiplex PCR. Of roughly 79,000 clones in the sample, roughly 89% were seen once. The V gene's germline CDR1 is SGHVS and CDR2 FQNEAQ. The CDR3 has 16 residues. V gave up 5 bases and J gave up 4 bases; unmatched junction bases: 7. Material for sequencing was peripheral blood. This receptor was obtained from a woman older than 75 with active or convalescent COVID-19. The chain is built from TRBV7-8 and TRBJ2-1; 11 bases map to TRBD2. The CDR3 DNA follows: TGTGCCAGCAGCAAATATAGCGGGGGGGCATACAATGAGCAGTTCTTC. As protein: CASSKYSGGAYNEQFF.